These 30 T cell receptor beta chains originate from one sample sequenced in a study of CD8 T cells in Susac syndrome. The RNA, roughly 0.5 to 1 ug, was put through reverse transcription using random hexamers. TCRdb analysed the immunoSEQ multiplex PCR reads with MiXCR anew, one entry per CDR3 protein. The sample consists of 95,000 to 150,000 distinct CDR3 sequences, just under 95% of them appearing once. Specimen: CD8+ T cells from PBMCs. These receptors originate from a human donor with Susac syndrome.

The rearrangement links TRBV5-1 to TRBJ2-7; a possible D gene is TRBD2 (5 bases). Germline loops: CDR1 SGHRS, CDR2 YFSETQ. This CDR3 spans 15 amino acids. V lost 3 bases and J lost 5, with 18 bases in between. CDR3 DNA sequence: TGCGCCAGCAGCTGGGTGGCGGGTAATGAGGACGAGCAGTACTTC. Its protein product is CASSWVAGNEDEQYF. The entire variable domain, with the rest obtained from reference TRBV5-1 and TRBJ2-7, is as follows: KAGVTQTPRYLIKTRGQQVTLSCSPISGHRSVSWYQQTPGQGLQFLFEYFSETQRNKGNFPGRFSGRQFSNSRSEMNVSTLELGDSALYLCASSWVAGNEDEQYFGPGTRLTVT.

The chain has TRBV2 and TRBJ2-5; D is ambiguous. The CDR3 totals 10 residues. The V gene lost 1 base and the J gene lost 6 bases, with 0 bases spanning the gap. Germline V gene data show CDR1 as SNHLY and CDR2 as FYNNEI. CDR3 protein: CASSEETQYF. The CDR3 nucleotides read TGTGCCAGCAGTGAAGAGACCCAGTACTTC.

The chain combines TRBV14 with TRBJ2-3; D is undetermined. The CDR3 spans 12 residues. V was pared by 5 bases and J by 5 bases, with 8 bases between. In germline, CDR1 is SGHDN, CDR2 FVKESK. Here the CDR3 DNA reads TGTGCCAGCAGCTCCATGAAAGATACGCAGTATTTT. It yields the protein CASSSMKDTQYF.

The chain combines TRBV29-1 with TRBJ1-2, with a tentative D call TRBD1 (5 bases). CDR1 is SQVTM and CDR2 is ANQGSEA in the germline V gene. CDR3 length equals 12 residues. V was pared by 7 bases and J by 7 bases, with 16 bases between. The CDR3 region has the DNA TGCAGCGCCGAGCTGGGGGGAAGTGGCTACACCTTC. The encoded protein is CSAELGGSGYTF.

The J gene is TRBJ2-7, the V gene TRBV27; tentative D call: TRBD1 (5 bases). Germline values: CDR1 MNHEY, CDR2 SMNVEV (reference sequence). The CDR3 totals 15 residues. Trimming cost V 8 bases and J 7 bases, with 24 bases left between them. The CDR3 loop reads CASSPDGWGGREQYF. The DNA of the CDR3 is TGTGCCAGCTCGCCGGACGGTTGGGGCGGTCGGGAGCAGTACTTC.

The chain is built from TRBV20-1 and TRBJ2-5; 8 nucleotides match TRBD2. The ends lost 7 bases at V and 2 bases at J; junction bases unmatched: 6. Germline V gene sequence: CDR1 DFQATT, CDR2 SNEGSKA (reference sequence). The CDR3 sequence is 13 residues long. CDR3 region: CSVERGYQETQYF. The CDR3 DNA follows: TGCAGTGTGGAGCGGGGGTATCAAGAGACCCAGTACTTC.

CDR3: CASSPPLQGRGETQYF. The CDR3 DNA is TGTGCCAGCAGTCCACCCTTACAGGGGCGTGGAGAGACCCAGTACTTC. This sequence joins TRBV25-1 and TRBJ2-5; TRBD1 aligns across 7 bases. Germline assignment: CDR1 MGHDK and CDR2 SYGVNS. This CDR3 is 16 amino acids long. The V gene end was trimmed by 5 bases and the J gene end by 4 bases; junction bases not matched to a gene: 13.

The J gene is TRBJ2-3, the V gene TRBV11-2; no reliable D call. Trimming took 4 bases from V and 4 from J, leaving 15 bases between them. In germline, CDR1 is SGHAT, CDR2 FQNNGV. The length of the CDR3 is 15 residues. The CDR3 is CASSWRKGLADTQYF. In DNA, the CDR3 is TGTGCCAGCAGCTGGAGAAAGGGTCTCGCAGATACGCAGTATTTT.

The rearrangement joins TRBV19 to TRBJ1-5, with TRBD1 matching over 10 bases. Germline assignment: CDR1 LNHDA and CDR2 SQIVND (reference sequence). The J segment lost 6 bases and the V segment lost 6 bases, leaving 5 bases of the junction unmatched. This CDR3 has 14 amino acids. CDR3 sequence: CASSVRDRGQPQHF. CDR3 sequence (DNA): TGTGCCAGTAGCGTCCGGGACAGGGGTCAGCCCCAGCATTTT.

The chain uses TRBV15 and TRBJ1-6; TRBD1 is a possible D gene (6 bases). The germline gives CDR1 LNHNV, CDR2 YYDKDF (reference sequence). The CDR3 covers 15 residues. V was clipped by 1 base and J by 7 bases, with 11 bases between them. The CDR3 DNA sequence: TGTGCCACCAGCAGAGGGGGGACACCGAATTCACCCCTCCACTTT. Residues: CATSRGGTPNSPLHF.

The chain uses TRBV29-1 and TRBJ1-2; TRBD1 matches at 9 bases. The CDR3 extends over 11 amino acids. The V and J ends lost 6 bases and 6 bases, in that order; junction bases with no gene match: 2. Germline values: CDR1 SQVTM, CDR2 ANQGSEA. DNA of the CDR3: TGCAGCGTGGACAGGGGAAATGGCTACACCTTC. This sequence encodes CSVDRGNGYTF. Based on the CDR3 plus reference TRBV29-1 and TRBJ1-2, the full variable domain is SAVISQKPSRDICQRGTSLTIQCQVDSQVTMMFWYRQQPGQSLTLIATANQGSEATYESGFVIDKFPISRPNLTFSTLTVSNMSPEDSSIYLCSVDRGNGYTFGSGTRLTVV.

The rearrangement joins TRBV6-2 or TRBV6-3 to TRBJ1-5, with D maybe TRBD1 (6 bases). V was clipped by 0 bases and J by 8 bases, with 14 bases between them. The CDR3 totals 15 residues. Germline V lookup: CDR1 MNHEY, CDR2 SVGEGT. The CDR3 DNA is TGTGCCAGCAGTTACTCCTACAGGGTCACGGAGCCCCAGCATTTT. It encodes CASSYSYRVTEPQHF.

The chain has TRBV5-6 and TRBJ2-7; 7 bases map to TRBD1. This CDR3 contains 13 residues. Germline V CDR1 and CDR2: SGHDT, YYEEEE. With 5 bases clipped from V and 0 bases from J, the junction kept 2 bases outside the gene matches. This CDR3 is CASRRTGSYEQYF. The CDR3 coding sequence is TGTGCCAGCAGAAGGACAGGCTCCTACGAGCAGTACTTC.

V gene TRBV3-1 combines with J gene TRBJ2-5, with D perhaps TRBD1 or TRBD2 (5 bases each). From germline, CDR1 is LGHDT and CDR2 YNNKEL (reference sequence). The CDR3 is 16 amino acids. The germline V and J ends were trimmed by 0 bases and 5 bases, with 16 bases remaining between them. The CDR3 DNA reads TGTGCCAGCAGCCAAGATTCGTACGGCAGGGACGAGACCCAGTACTTC. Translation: CASSQDSYGRDETQYF.

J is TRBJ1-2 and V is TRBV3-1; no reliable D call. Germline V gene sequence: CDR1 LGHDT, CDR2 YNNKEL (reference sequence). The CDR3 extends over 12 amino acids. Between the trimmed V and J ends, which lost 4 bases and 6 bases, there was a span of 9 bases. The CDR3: CASSPGGNGYTF. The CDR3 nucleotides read TGTGCCAGCAGCCCGGGAGGGAATGGCTACACCTTC.

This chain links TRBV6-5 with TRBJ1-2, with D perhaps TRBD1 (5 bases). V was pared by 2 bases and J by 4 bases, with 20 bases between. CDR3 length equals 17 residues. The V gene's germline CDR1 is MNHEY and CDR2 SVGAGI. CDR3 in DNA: TGTGCCAGCAGTTACCGCCTTTTGGAGGGGATAGCCTATGGCTACACCTTC. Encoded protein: CASSYRLLEGIAYGYTF.

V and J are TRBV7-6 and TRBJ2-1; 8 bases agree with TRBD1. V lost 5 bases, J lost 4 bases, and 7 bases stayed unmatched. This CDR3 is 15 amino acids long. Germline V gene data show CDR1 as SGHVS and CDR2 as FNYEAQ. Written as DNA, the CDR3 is TGTGCCAGCAGCCGTACAGGGGGAACTTACAATGAGCAGTTCTTC. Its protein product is CASSRTGGTYNEQFF.

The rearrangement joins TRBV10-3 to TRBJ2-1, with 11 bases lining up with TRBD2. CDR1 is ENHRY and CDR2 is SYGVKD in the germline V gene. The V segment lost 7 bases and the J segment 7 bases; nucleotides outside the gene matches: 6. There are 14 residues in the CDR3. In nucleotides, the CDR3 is TGTGCCATCAAAGATAGCGGGGGGGCGAATGAGCAGTTCTTC. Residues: CAIKDSGGANEQFF.

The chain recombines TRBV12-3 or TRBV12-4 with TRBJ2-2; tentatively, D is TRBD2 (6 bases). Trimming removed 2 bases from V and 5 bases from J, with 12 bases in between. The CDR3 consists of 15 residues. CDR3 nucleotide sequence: TGTGCCAGCAGTTTACGGATCGGGGGAACCGGGGAGCTGTTTTTT. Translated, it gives CASSLRIGGTGELFF.

CDR3: CASKSWTQVPQETQYF. The CDR3 DNA reads as TGTGCCAGCAAATCTTGGACGCAGGTGCCCCAAGAGACCCAGTACTTC. This rearrangement joins TRBV3-1 to TRBJ2-5; D is uncertain. There are 16 residues in the CDR3. Germline V lookup: CDR1 LGHDT, CDR2 YNNKEL (reference sequence). The V end was cut by 7 bases, the J end by 1 base, with 19 bases between.

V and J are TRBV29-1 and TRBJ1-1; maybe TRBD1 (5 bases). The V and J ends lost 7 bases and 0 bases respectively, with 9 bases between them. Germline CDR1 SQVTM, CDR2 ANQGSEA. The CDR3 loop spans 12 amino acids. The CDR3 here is CSAGGMNTEAFF. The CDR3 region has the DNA TGCAGCGCCGGGGGGATGAACACTGAAGCTTTCTTT.

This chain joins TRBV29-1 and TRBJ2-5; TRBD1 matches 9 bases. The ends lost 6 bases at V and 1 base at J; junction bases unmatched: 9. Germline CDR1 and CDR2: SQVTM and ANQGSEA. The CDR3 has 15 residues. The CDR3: CSVDTGGETQETQYF. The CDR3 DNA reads TGCAGCGTCGATACAGGGGGCGAAACCCAAGAGACCCAGTACTTC.

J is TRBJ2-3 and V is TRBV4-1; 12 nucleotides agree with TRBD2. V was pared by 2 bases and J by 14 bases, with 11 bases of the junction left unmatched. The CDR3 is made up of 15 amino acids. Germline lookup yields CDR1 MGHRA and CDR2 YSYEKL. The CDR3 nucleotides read TGCGCCAGCAGCCAAAGCCCCCATCTAGCGGGGGGGCGGTATTTT. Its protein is CASSQSPHLAGGRYF.

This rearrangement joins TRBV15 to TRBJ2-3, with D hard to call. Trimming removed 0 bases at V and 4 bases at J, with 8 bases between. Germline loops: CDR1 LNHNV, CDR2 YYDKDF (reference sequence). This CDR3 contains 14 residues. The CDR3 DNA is TGTGCCACCAGCAGAGAACCGAGACCAGATACGCAGTATTTT. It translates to CATSREPRPDTQYF.

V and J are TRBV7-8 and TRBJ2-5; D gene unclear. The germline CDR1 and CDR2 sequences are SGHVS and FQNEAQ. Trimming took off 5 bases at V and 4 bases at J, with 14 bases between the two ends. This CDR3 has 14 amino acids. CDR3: CASSRFGIRETQYF. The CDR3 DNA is TGTGCCAGCAGCCGATTTGGGATCCGAGAGACCCAGTACTTC.

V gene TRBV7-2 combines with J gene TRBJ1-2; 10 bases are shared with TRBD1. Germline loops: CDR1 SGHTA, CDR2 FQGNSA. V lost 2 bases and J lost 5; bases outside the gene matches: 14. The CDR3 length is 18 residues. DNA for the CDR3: TGTGCCAGCAGCTTAAAGTCTCGGGGGGACAGGGGAGGATATGGCTACACCTTC. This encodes CASSLKSRGDRGGYGYTF.

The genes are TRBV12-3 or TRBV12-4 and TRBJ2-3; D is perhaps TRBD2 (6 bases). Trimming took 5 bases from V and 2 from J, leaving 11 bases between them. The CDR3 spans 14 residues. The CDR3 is CASSPAGFTDTQYF. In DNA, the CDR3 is TGTGCCAGCAGTCCCGCGGGGTTCACAGATACGCAGTATTTT.

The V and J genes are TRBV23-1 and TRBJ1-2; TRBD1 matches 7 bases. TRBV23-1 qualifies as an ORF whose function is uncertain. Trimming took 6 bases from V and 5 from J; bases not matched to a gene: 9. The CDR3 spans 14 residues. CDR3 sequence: CASRPGGPRYGYTF. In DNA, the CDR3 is TGCGCCAGCAGACCAGGGGGGCCACGATATGGCTACACCTTC.

This chain's CDR3 is CASSYSGTGGETQYF. The DNA of the CDR3 is TGTGCCAGCAGTTACTCGGGGACAGGGGGCGAGACCCAGTACTTC. The gene calls are TRBV6-5 and TRBJ2-5; TRBD1 aligns across 12 bases. Trimming took 0 bases from V and 5 from J; bases not matched to a gene: 1. The CDR3 consists of 15 residues. Per germline, CDR1 MNHEY and CDR2 SVGAGI.

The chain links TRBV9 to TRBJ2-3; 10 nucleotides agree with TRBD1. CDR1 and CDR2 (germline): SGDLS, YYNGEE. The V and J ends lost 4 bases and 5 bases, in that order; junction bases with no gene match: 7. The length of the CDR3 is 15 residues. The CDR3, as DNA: TGTGCCAGCAGCCCACAGGGACAGGGGAAAGATACGCAGTATTTT. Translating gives CASSPQGQGKDTQYF. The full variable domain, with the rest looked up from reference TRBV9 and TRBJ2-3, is DSGVTQTPKHLITATGQRVTLRCSPRSGDLSVYWYQQSLDQGLQFLIQYYNGEERAKGNILERFSAQQFPDLHSELNLSSLELGDSALYFCASSPQGQGKDTQYFGPGTRLTVL.